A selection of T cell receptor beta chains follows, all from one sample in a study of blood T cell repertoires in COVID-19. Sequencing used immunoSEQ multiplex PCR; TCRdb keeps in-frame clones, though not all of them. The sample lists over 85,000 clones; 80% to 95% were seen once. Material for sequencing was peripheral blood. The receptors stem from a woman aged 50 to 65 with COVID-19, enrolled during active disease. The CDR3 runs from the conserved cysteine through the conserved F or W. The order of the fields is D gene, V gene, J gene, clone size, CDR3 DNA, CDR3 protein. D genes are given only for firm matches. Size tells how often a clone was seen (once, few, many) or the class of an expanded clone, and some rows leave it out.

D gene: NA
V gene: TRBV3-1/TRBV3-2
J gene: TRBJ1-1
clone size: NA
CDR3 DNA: TGTGCCAGCAGCCAAGTAAGCAGGCCCGAAGCTTTCTTT
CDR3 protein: CASSQVSRPEAFF

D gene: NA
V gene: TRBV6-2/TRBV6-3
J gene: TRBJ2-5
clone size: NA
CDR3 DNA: TGTGCCAGCAGTCAACTCGCCTCCATCCCCAGGGACTTC
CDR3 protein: CASSQLASIPRDF

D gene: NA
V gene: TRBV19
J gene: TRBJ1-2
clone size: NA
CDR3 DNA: TGTGCCAGTAGTGCCCAGGGGAGACTCTATGGCTACACCTTC
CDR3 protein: CASSAQGRLYGYTF

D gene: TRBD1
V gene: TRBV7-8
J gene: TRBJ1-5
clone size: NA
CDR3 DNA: TGTGCCAGCAGTAATGACAGGGCAAATCAGCCCCAGCATTTT
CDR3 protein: CASSNDRANQPQHF

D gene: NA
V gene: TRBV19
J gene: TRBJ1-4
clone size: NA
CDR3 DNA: TGTGCCAGTACAAGGGGGATGGGTGAAAAACTGTTTTTT
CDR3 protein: CASTRGMGEKLFF

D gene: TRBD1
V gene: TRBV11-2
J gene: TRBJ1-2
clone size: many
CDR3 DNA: TGTGCCAGCAGCCCTGGACAGGGCTATGGCTACACCTTC
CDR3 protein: CASSPGQGYGYTF

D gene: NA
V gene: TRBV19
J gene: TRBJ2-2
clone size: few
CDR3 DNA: TGTGCCTTAGTAGTCGGTGACACCGGGGAGCTGTTTTTT
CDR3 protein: CALVVGDTGELFF

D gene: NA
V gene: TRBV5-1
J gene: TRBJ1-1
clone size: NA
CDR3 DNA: TGCGCCAGCAGCTTGGGGGGAGTCGCGACTACGAACACTGAAGCTTTCTTT
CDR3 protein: CASSLGGVATTNTEAFF

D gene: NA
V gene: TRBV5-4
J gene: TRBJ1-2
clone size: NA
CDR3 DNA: TGTGCCAGCAGCTTGGGGCAGGCCTACTATGGCTACACCTTC
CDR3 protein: CASSLGQAYYGYTF

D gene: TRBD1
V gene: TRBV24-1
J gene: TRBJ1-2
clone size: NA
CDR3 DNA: TGTGCCACCAGTAGAGAGGGGGCTGGCTACACCTTC
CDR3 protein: CATSREGAGYTF

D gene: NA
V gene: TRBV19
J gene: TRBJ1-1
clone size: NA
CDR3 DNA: TGTGCCAGTAGGACCTCCGGGGATATGAACACTGAAGCTTTCTTT
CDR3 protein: CASRTSGDMNTEAFF

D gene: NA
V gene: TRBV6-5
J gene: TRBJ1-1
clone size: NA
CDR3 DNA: TGTGCCAGCAGTTCTTCCTACACAGATCTGAACACTGAAGCTTTCTTT
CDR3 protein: CASSSSYTDLNTEAFF

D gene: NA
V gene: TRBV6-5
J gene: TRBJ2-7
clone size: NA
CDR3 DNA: TGTGCCAGCAGAATGGGGCAGGGTCGTAACGAGCAGTACTTC
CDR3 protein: CASRMGQGRNEQYF

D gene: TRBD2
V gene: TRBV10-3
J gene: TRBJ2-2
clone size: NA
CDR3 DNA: TGTGCCATCAGTGAGGGGGCTAGCGGCCTCACCGGGGAGCTGTTTTTT
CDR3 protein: CAISEGASGLTGELFF

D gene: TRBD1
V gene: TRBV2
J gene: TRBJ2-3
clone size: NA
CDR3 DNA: TGTGCCAGCAGGGCCGACAGGGGGAATTCAGATACGCAGTATTTT
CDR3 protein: CASRADRGNSDTQYF

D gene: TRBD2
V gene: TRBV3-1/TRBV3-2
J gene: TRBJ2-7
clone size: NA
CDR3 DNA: TGTGCCAGCAGCCAACCCGTTCCCTACGGACTAGCGGGGGGGCGAGGAAAGATCCACGAGCAGTACTTC
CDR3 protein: CASSQPVPYGLAGGRGKIHEQYF

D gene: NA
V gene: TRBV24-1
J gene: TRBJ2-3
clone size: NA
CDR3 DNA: TGTGCCACCAGTGACCCGGACAGTCCCGTCACAGATACGCAGTATTTT
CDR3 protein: CATSDPDSPVTDTQYF

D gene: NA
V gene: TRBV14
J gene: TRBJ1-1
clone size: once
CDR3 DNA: TGTGCCAGCAGCCTACTCGGGACTGGTGAAGCTTTCTTT
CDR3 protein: CASSLLGTGEAFF

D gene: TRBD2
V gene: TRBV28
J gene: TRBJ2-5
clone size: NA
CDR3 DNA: TGTGCCAGCAGTCCTGAGATCAGCGGGGGGGCTTGGTGGGAGACCCAGTACTTC
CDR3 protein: CASSPEISGGAWWETQYF

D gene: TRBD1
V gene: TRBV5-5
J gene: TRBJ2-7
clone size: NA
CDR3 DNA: TGTGCCAGCAGCTTAACAGGGGGCACCTACGAGCAGTACTTC
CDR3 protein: CASSLTGGTYEQYF

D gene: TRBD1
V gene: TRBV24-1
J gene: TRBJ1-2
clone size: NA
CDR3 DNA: TGTGCCACCAGTGATAATCCCGGGACAGCTAACTATGGCTACACCTTC
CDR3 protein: CATSDNPGTANYGYTF

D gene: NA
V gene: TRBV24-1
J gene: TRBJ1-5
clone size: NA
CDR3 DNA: TGTGCCACCAGTGGCAGGGGTGGCAATCAGCCCCAGCATTTT
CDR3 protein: CATSGRGGNQPQHF

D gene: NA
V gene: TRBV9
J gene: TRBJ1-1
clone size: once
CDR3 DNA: TGTGCCAGCAGCGTGGGAGGAACTGAAGCTTTCTTT
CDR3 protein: CASSVGGTEAFF

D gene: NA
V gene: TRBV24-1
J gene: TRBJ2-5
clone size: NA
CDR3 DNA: TGTGCCACCAGTGACAAACAGGGGGGGTATCGAGAGACCCAGTACTTC
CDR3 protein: CATSDKQGGYRETQYF

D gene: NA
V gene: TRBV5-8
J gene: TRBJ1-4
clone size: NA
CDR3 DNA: TGTGCCAGCAGCTTTAACAGGATAAATGAAAAACTGTTTTTT
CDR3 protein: CASSFNRINEKLFF

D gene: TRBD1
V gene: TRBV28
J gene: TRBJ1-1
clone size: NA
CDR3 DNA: TGTGCCAGCAGCGTGGACAGGGGGCAAGCTTTCTTT
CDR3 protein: CASSVDRGQAFF

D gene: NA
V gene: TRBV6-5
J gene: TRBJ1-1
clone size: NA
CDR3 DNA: TGTGCCAGCAGCAAAGAGATGAACACTGAAGCTTTCTTT
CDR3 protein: CASSKEMNTEAFF

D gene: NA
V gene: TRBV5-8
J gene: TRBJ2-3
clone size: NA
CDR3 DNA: TGTGCCAGCAGCCCCGGGAACACCGTATACACAGATACGCAGTATTTT
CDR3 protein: CASSPGNTVYTDTQYF

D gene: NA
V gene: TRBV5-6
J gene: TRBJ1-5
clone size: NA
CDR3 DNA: TGTGCCAGCAGCCGGTTATCAGGGGTAGGGAATCAGCCCCAGCATTTT
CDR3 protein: CASSRLSGVGNQPQHF

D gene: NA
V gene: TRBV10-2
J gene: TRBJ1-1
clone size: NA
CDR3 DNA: TGCGCCAGCAGCGTCCTACAGGGAACTGAAGCTTTCTTT
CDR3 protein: CASSVLQGTEAFF

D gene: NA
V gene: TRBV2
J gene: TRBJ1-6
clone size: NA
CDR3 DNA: TGTGCCAGCAGGGGGGGGCCGCATAATTCACCCCTCCACTTT
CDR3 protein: CASRGGPHNSPLHF

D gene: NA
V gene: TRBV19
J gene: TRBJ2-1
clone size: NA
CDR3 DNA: TGTGCCAGTAGTATTAAGGCCTGGGGCCTCTACAATGAGCAGTTCTTC
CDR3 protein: CASSIKAWGLYNEQFF

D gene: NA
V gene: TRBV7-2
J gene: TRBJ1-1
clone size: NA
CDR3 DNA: TGTGCCAGCAGCCCCAACGCGGGGCCCGGCACTGAAGCTTTCTTT
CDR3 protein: CASSPNAGPGTEAFF